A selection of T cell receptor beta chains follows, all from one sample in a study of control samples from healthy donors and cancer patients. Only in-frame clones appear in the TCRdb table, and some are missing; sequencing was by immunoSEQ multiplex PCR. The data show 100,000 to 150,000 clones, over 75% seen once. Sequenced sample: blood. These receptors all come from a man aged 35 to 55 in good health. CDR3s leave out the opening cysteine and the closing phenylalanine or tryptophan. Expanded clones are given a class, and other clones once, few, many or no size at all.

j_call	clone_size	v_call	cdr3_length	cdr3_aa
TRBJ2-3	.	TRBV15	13	ATVPGTDVWNTQY
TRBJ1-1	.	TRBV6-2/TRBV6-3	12	ASSCQKQGSEAF
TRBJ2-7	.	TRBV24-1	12	ATSSTSGSYGQY
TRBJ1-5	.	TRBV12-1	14	ASSFKGRISNQPQH
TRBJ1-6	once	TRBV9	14	ASSVGDGFYNSPLH
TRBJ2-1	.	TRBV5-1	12	ASSLGAPLGGQF
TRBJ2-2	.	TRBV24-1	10	ATSVGPGELF
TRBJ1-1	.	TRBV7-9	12	ASSPWDRRTEAF
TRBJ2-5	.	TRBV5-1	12	ASSLGSGRETQY
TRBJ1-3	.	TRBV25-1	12	ASRPGTGANTIY
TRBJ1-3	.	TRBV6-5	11	ASRQSSGNTIY
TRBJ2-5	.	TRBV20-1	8	RGQGKTQY
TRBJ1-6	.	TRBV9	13	ASSARQTENSPLH
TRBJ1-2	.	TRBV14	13	ASSPGHSRYYGYT
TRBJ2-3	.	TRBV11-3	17	ASSLPAPLAGGPTDTQY
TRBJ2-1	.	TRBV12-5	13	ASGPLAGGRNEQF
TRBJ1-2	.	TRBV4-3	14	ASSQLGAGRLYGYT
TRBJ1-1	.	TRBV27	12	ASSAQGAGTEAF
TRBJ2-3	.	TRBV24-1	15	ATSDLTTGLGTDTQY
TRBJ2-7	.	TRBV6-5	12	ASSRERGDYEQY
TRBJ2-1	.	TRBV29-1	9	SLARGNEQF
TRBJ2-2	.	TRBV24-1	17	ATSPRWPGPAAFTGELF
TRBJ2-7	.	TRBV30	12	AWSRGGGSYEQY
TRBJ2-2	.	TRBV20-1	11	SASRGGDGELF
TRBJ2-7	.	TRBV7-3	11	ASSFQGGSEQY
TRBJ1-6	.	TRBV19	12	ASSQGLNNSPLH
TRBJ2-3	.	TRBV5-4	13	ASSLETLKTDTQY
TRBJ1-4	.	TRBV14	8	AARGEKLF
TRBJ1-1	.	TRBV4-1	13	ASSPSPGGGSEAF